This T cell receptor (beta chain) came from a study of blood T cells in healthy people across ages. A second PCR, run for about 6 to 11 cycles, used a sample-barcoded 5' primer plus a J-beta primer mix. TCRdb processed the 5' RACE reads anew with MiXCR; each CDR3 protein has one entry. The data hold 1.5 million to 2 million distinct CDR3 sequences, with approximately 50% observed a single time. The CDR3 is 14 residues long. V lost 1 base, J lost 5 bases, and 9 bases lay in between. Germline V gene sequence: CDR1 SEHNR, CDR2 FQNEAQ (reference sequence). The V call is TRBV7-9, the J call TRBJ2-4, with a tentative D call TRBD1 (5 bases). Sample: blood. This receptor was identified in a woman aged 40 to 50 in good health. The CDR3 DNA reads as TGTGCCAGCAGCTTAGTTACGACAGAAAACATTCAGTACTTC. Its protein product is CASSLVTTENIQYF.